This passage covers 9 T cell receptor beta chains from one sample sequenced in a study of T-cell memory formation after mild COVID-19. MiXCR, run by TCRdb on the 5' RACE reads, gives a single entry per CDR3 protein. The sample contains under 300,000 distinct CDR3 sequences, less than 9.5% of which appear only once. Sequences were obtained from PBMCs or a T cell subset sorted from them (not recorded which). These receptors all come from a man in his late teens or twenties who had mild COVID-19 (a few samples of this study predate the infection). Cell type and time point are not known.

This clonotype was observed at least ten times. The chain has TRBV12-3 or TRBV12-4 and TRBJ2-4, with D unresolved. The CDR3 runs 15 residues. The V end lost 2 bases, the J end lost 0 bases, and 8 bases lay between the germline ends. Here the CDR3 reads CASSLNSLAKNIQYF. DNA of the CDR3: TGTGCCAGCAGTTTAAACAGCCTAGCCAAAAACATTCAGTACTTC.

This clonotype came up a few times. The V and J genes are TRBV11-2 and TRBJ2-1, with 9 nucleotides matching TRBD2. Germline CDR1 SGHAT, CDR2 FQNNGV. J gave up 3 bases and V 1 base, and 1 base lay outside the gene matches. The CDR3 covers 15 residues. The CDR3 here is CASSLVAGDYNEQFF. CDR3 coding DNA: TGTGCCAGCAGCTTAGTAGCGGGGGACTACAATGAGCAGTTCTTC.

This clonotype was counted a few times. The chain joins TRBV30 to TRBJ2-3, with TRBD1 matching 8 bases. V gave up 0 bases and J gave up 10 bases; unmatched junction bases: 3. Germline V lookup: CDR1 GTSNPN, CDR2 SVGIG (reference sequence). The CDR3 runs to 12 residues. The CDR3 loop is CAWSVQGAAQYF. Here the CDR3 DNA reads TGTGCCTGGAGTGTCCAGGGGGCAGCGCAGTATTTT. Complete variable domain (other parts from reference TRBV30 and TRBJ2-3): SQTIHQWPATLVQPVGSPLSLECTVEGTSNPNLYWYRQAAGRGLQLLFYSVGIGQISSEVPQNLSASRPQDRQFILSSKKLLLSDSGFYLCAWSVQGAAQYFGPGTRLTVL.

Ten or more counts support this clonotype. The CDR3 loop reads CASSLESGADTQYF. CDR3 sequence (DNA): TGTGCCAGCAGCTTGGAGAGCGGGGCAGATACGCAGTATTTT. The chain combines TRBV5-8 with TRBJ2-3, with 7 bases that match TRBD2. The trim removed 0 bases at V and 4 bases at J, leaving 2 bases unmatched. Germline loops: CDR1 SGHTS, CDR2 YDEGEE. This CDR3 spans 14 amino acids.

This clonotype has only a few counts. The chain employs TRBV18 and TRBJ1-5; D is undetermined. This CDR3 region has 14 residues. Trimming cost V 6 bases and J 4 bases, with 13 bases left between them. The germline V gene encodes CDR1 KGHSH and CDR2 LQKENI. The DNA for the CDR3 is TGTGCCAGCTCCCCCGGAGGAGCAAATCAGCCCCAGCATTTT. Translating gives CASSPGGANQPQHF.

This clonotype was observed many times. This CDR3 reads CASSITGTQPQHF. In nucleotides, the CDR3 is TGCGCCAGCAGCATAACAGGGACTCAGCCCCAGCATTTT. This chain joins TRBV5-1 and TRBJ1-5, with D perhaps TRBD1 (6 bases). The CDR3 is 13 residues long. Per the germline V gene, CDR1 is SGHRS and CDR2 is YFSETQ. Trimming took off 4 bases at V and 6 bases at J, with 11 bases between the two ends. The full variable domain, its missing parts supplied by reference TRBV5-1 and TRBJ1-5, is KAGVTQTPRYLIKTRGQQVTLSCSPISGHRSVSWYQQTPGQGLQFLFEYFSETQRNKGNFPGRFSGRQFSNSRSEMNVSTLELGDSALYLCASSITGTQPQHFGDGTRLSIL.

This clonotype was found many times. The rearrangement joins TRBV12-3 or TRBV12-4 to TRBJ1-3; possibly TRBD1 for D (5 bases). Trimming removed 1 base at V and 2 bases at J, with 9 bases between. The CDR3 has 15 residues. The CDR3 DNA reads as TGTGCCAGCAGTTTAGAAGGGGCGGCTGGAAACACCATATATTTT. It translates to CASSLEGAAGNTIYF.

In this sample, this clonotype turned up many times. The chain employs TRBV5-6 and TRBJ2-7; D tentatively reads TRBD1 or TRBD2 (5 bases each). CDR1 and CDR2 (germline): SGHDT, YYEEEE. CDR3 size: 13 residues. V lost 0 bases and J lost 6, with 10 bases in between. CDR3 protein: CASSLAGDPEQYV. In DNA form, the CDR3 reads TGTGCCAGCAGCTTGGCCGGGGACCCCGAGCAGTACGTC.

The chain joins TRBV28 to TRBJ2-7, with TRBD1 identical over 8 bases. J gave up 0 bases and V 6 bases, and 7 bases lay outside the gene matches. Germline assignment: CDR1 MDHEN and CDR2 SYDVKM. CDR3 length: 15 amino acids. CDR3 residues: CASRGAGTGSYEQYF. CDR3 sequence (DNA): TGTGCCAGCAGGGGAGCCGGGACAGGCTCCTACGAGCAGTACTTC.